This T cell receptor beta chain emerged from a study of T cell responses to AZD1222 COVID-19 vaccine. Generated by immunoSEQ multiplex PCR, the TCRdb table keeps only in-frame clones and is missing some. Altogether tens of thousands of clones are present, 85% to 90% being singletons, with the ten largest covering more than 5%. V lost 8 bases and J lost 6, with 14 bases in between. From germline, CDR1 is MNHEY and CDR2 SMNVEV (reference sequence). The CDR3 spans 14 residues. Sequencing was performed on peripheral blood, taken on day 0 of AZD1222 vaccination. This clonotype originated in an adult in good health. This sequence joins TRBV27 and TRBJ1-6, with D perhaps matching TRBD1 (5 bases). The CDR3 nucleotides read TGTGCCAGCGCCCTTGAGAGGGGTAATTCACCCCTCCACTTT. Translation gives CASALERGNSPLHF.